This TCR beta chain stems from a study of long-term antiretroviral therapy in people with HIV. Study-wide points: The study collected no data on ART adherence, viral resistance or therapy changes. Once patients were on ART, diversity went higher but still fell short of transplant donor controls. Spans of CDR3 length were tighter for HIV repertoires than for controls.

Assay version v3.0 of immunoSEQ was used, and it was run at survey level. Here immunoSEQ multiplex PCR was the method, and the copy in TCRdb shows in-frame clones only, minus some. Here the sample spans under 30,000 clones, 80% to 85% being singletons. Concerning this clone itself: The target antigen is unknown.

Specimens retained about 0.95-11 million cryopreserved PBMC preceding DNA extraction. The CDR3 runs to 13 residues. Germline CDR1 is SQVTM and CDR2 is ANQGSEA. V was clipped by 7 bases and J by 2 bases; unmatched bases: 7. The V and J genes are TRBV29-1 and TRBJ1-2; 7 nucleotides line up with TRBD1. This TCR came from a man between 18 and 29 years old with HIV. Here the sequenced sample was unsorted PBMCs, taken 0.8 years before starting antiretroviral therapy. The CDR3: CSATGTENYGYTF. The CDR3 region has the DNA TGCAGCGCCACAGGGACAGAAAACTATGGCTACACCTTC.